This T cell receptor (beta chain) was captured by sequencing in a study of a mutant IDH1 vaccine in newly diagnosed glioma. Study-wide results and caveats: 80% to 95% of patients showed vaccine-induced immune responses across multiple MHC alleles. Whatever changes occurred in top peripheral T cell clonotypes seemed unrelated to pseudoprogression.

V was clipped by 8 bases and J by 7 bases; unmatched bases: 12. This CDR3 contains 15 residues. Germline V CDR1 and CDR2: MNHNY, SVGAGI (reference sequence). Sequenced by immunoSEQ multiplex PCR; TCRdb stores in-frame clones only, minus some. Of over 80,000 clones listed, approximately 75% are singletons. Comment on this clone: Its cognate antigen is unknown.

Documented time point: week 47, end of study. One vaccine dose held 300 ug of mutant IDH1 20-mer peptide and came with topical imiquimod. This material consisted of PBMCs, taken from a glioma patient whose treatment included an IDH1 peptide vaccine. The TCR was taken from a man aged 35-49 years with glioma. The chain has TRBV6-6 and TRBJ2-5, with 11 bases aligning to TRBD2. CDR3 nucleotide sequence: TGTGCCAGCGAATGGACTAGCGGGCCAAGTGGGACCCAGTACTTC. Amino acid sequence: CASEWTSGPSGTQYF.